This note documents a single T cell receptor beta chain sequence. What it binds is not known. This CDR3 has 16 residues. Germline CDR1 reads SGHKS; CDR2 reads YYEKEE (reference sequence). The V gene end was trimmed by 4 bases and the J gene end by 5 bases; junction bases not matched to a gene: 10. Treatment indicated: oral pan-JAK inhibitor, 5-10 mg twice daily. This specimen belongs to a study of CD8+ T cells in alopecia areata. Study-wide findings and caveats: Among patients, TCR sharing was less clear than in mice, a difference possibly due in part to HLA diversity in the patient population. Tissue-resident alphabeta T cells belonging to normal skin likewise get sequenced within scalp specimens.

RNA extraction was followed by reverse transcription into cDNA, which acted as the sequencing template. The data were produced by immunoSEQ multiplex PCR, yet TCRdb's version contains in-frame clones alone and is incomplete. The table has over 35,000 clones, roughly 92% seen once. The origin of this receptor is a human donor with alopecia areata. The chain is built from TRBV5-5 and TRBJ2-5; 11 nucleotides line up with TRBD1. Sample: CD8+ T cells sorted from blood, taken at week 24, from a patient treated with tofacitinib. CDR3 in amino acids: CASSPFGTGGLETQYF. The DNA for the CDR3 is TGTGCCAGCAGCCCCTTCGGGACAGGGGGTCTCGAGACCCAGTACTTC.